This TCR beta chain derives from a study of blood T cell repertoires in COVID-19. In the study overall: Sites across the United States, Italy and Spain contributed samples from acute and convalescent COVID-19.

Data came from immunoSEQ multiplex PCR; TCRdb stores just in-frame clones and leaves some out. The data contain some 150,000 clones, roughly nine tenths of them seen just once; the ten biggest clones take up about 16%. Germline V gives CDR1 SNHLY, CDR2 FYNNEI. V lost 6 bases, J lost 4 bases, and 8 bases stayed unmatched. The CDR3 runs to 14 residues. The chain uses TRBV2 and TRBJ2-7, with TRBD1 matching 8 bases. The source is a woman aged 40 to 50 with acute or convalescent COVID-19. The sequenced sample consisted of peripheral blood. DNA for the CDR3: TGTGCCAGCAGAGCCTCTACAGGGGGGTACGAGCAGTACTTC. It translates to CASRASTGGYEQYF.